This entry concerns a single T cell receptor (beta chain). Sample-barcoded 5' priming and a J-beta primer mix drove a second PCR of roughly 6 to 12 cycles. TCRdb itself ran the 5' RACE reads through MiXCR, one entry per CDR3 protein. Of around 800,000 distinct CDR3 sequences listed, approximately 44% were seen once; the top ten hold roughly 19%. This specimen comes from a study of blood T cells in healthy people across ages. The germline CDR1 and CDR2 sequences are SGDLS and YYNGEE. CDR3 size: 13 residues. V was pared by 7 bases and J by 0 bases, with 10 bases between. The chain is built from TRBV9 and TRBJ1-1; D gene ambiguous. This TCR came from a man aged 55 to 70 in good health. Sequencing was done on a sample of blood. The DNA for the CDR3 is TGTGCCAGCGGGTGGGGTCTGAACACTGAAGCTTTCTTT. This gives the protein CASGWGLNTEAFF.